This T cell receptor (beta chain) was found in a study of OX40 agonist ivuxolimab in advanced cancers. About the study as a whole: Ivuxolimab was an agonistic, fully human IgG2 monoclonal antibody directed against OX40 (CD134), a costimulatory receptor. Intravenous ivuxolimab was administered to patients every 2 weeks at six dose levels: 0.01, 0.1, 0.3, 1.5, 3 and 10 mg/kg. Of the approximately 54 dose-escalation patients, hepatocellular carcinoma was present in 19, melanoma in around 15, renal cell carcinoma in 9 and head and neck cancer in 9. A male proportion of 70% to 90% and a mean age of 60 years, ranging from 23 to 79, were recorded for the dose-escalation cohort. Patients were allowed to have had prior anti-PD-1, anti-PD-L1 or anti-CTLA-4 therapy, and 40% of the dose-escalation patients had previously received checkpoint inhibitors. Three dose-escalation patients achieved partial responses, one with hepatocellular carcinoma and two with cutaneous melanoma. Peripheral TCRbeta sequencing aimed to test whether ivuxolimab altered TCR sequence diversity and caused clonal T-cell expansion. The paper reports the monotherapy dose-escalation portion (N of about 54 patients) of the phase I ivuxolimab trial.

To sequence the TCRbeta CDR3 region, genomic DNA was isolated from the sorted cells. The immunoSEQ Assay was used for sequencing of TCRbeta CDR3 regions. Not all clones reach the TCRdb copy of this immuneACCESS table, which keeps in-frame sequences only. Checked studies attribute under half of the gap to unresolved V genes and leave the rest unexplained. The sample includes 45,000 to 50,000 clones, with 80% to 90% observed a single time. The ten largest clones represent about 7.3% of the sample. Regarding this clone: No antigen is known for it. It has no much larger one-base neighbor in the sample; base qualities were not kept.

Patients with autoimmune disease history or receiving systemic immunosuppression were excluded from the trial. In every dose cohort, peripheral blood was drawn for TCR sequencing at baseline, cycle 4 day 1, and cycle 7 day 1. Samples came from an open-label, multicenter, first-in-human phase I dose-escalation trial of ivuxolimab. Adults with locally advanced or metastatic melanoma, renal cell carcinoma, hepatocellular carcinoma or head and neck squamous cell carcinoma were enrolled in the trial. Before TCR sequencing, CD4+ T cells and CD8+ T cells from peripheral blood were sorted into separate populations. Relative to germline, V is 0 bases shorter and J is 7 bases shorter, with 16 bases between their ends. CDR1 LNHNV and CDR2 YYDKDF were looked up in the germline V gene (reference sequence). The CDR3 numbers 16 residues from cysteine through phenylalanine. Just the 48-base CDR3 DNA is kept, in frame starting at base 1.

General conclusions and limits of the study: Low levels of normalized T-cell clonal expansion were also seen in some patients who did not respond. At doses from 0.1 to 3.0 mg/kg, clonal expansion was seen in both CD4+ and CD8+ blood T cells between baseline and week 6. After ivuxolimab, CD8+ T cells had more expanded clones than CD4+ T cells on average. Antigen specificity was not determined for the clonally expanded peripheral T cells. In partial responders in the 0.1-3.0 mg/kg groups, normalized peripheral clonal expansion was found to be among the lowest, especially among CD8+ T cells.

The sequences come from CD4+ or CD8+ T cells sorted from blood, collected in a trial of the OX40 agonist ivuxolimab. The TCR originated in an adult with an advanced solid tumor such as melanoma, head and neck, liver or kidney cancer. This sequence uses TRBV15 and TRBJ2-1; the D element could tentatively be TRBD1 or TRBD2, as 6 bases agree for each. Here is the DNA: TGTGCCACCAGCAGAGATCGGATAGGAGGGGGGAATGAGCAGTTCTTC. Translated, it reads CATSRDRIGGGNEQFF.